One sample yielded the 24 T cell receptor beta chains listed below, sequenced in a study of blood T cell repertoires in COVID-19. The repertoire was sequenced with immunoSEQ multiplex PCR; TCRdb's copy has only in-frame clones and lacks some. The sample consists of 80,000 to 95,000 clones, 65% to 85% of them appearing once. The source material was peripheral blood. These receptors were taken from an elderly woman with active or convalescent COVID-19.

The chain links TRBV2 to TRBJ1-2, with a weak D call TRBD1 (5 bases). V lost 6 bases to trimming and J lost 0 bases, with 17 bases between them. This CDR3 contains 16 residues. CDR1 SNHLY and CDR2 FYNNEI come from the germline V gene. CDR3 sequence reads: CASRDRPLISNYGYTF. The CDR3 DNA sequence: TGTGCCAGCAGAGACAGACCCCTAATTTCTAACTATGGCTACACCTTC.

The genes are TRBV7-3 and TRBJ2-7, with D perhaps TRBD1 (6 bases). CDR3 length: 15 residues. Between the trimmed V and J ends, which lost 6 bases and 3 bases, there was a span of 18 bases. Germline-derived CDR1 and CDR2 are SGHTA and FQGTGA. CDR3 residues: CASSSIGTPDYEQYF. Written as DNA, the CDR3 is TGTGCCAGCAGTTCTATTGGGACACCAGACTACGAGCAGTACTTC.

The CDR3 reads CASSYGTSGGAYEQYF. The DNA of the CDR3 is TGTGCCAGCAGCTATGGGACTAGCGGGGGGGCCTACGAGCAGTACTTC. The J gene is TRBJ2-7, the V gene TRBV6-2 or TRBV6-3; 16 bases line up with TRBD2. J lost 2 bases, V lost 6 bases, and 4 bases had no gene match. Per the germline V gene, CDR1 is MNHEY and CDR2 is SVGEGT. This CDR3 spans 16 amino acids.

This clone was seen once. The chain is built from TRBV7-9 and TRBJ1-1; TRBD1 is a possible D gene (5 bases). V was clipped by 3 bases and J by 4 bases, with 12 bases between them. The CDR3 sequence is 14 residues long. Germline CDR1 is SEHNR and CDR2 is FQNEAQ (reference sequence). The CDR3 DNA reads TGTGCCAGCAGCTTGGACACTCGAGGCACTGAAGCTTTCTTT. Amino acids: CASSLDTRGTEAFF.

V gene TRBV7-3 combines with J gene TRBJ2-2; no reliable D call. The germline V gene has CDR1 SGHTA and CDR2 FQGTGA. The CDR3 loop spans 13 amino acids. Trimming removed 3 bases from V and 6 bases from J, with 8 bases in between. CDR3 coding DNA: TGTGCCAGCAGCTTTAGATCCCCCGGGGAGCTGTTTTTT. It codes for CASSFRSPGELFF.

The chain uses TRBV5-4 and TRBJ1-1; 7 nucleotides agree with TRBD1. With 4 bases clipped from V and 4 bases from J, the junction kept 10 bases outside the gene matches. The CDR3 sequence is 15 residues long. Germline values: CDR1 SGHNT, CDR2 YYREEE (reference sequence). The CDR3 nucleotides read TGTGCCAGCAGCCACCAGGGGGTCCTCGGCACTGAAGCTTTCTTT. Translated, it gives CASSHQGVLGTEAFF.

V and J are TRBV5-4 and TRBJ1-4, with D unclear. Germline lookup yields CDR1 SGHNT and CDR2 YYREEE (reference sequence). V was trimmed by 4 bases and J by 8 bases, leaving 12 bases between them. The CDR3 totals 13 residues. The DNA of the CDR3 is TGTGCCAGCAGCCCGTGGCTGGGCGAAAAACTGTTTTTT. This gives the protein CASSPWLGEKLFF.

The chain combines TRBV19 with TRBJ1-5; TRBD1 aligns across 12 bases. CDR1 and CDR2 from the germline V gene are LNHDA and SQIVND (reference sequence). The V and J ends lost 5 bases and 7 bases, in that order; junction bases with no gene match: 6. The CDR3 extends over 15 amino acids. Written as DNA, the CDR3 is TGTGCCAGTAGTTATGGGACAGGGGGCGCACAGCCCCAGCATTTT. Amino acids: CASSYGTGGAQPQHF.

This clone was seen a single time. The rearrangement links TRBV5-1 to TRBJ1-6; tentatively, D is TRBD1 (6 bases). Germline CDR1 is SGHRS and CDR2 is YFSETQ. V lost 4 bases and J lost 6, with 11 bases in between. The length of the CDR3 is 14 residues. The CDR3 region has the DNA TGCGCCAGCAGCCTGGACAGTCGTAATTCACCCCTCCACTTT. It codes for CASSLDSRNSPLHF.

This chain links TRBV18 with TRBJ2-2, with D uncertain. From germline, CDR1 is KGHSH and CDR2 LQKENI. Trimming pared 3 bases from V and 0 bases from J, leaving 8 bases between. The CDR3 length is 15 residues. The CDR3 DNA follows: TGTGCCAGCTCACCGCGGTTAACGAACACCGGGGAGCTGTTTTTT. Amino acid sequence: CASSPRLTNTGELFF. Complete variable domain (other parts from reference TRBV18 and TRBJ2-2): NAGVMQNPRHLVRRRGQEARLRCSPMKGHSHVYWYRQLPEEGLKFMVYLQKENIIDESGMPKERFSAEFPKEGPSILRIQQVVRGDSAAYFCASSPRLTNTGELFFGEGSRLTVL.

This chain connects TRBV19 to TRBJ2-3, with D unclear. V shed 3 bases and J shed 1 base, with 5 bases lying between them. The CDR3 extends over 13 amino acids. Germline values: CDR1 LNHDA, CDR2 SQIVND (reference sequence). The CDR3 coding sequence is TGTGCCAGTAGTATGCAGGGCACAGATACGCAGTATTTT. Translation gives CASSMQGTDTQYF.

This clone was recorded many times. This specimen includes other DNA sequences encoding the same CDR3. This chain uses TRBV9 with TRBJ2-5; 7 nucleotides match TRBD2. The germline CDR1 and CDR2 sequences are SGDLS and YYNGEE. The CDR3 is made up of 13 amino acids. J lost 3 bases, V lost 2 bases, and 1 base had no gene match. CDR3 sequence (DNA): TGTGCCAGCAGCGTGGGAGGGGAAGAGACCCAGTACTTC. The encoded protein is CASSVGGEETQYF.

The genes are TRBV5-1 and TRBJ2-2; no definite D call. Per germline, CDR1 SGHRS and CDR2 YFSETQ. The CDR3 is 13 residues long. Trimming shortened V by 1 base and J by 2 bases, and 3 bases separated the two germline ends. The CDR3 sequence: CASSLLNTGELFF. The CDR3 nucleotides are TGCGCCAGCAGCTTGTTAAACACCGGGGAGCTGTTTTTT.

J is TRBJ2-7 and V is TRBV27, with 8 bases that match TRBD2. Germline V gene lookup returns CDR1 MNHEY and CDR2 SMNVEV (reference sequence). Trimming at V came to 4 bases and at J to 8 bases, leaving 13 bases not matched to a gene. The CDR3 extends over 15 amino acids. In nucleotides, the CDR3 is TGTGCCAGCAGTTCCACATCGACTAGCGCGTCCAAGCAGTACTTC. The encoded protein is CASSSTSTSASKQYF.

The CDR3 is CASSPGGRGDTQYF. For the CDR3, the DNA is TGTGCCAGCAGTCCGGGGGGTAGGGGCGATACGCAGTATTTT. The chain employs TRBV28 and TRBJ2-3; 7 bases line up with TRBD2. This CDR3 is built from 14 residues. V lost 5 bases, J lost 6 bases, and 8 bases stayed unmatched. Germline loops: CDR1 MDHEN, CDR2 SYDVKM.

The rearrangement uses TRBV27 and TRBJ2-7; the match to TRBD2 covers 10 bases. CDR3 length: 14 residues. Germline V CDR1 and CDR2: MNHEY, SMNVEV (reference sequence). V trimming: 3 bases; J trimming: 7 bases; junction bases outside the gene matches: 6. The CDR3 region has the DNA TGTGCCAGCAGTTTTGCTAGCGGGAGAGGGGAGCAGTACTTC. It specifies CASSFASGRGEQYF.

This clone has more than one count but fewer than ten. The rearrangement joins TRBV14 to TRBJ1-1; no definite D call. The CDR3 consists of 14 residues. Germline lookup yields CDR1 SGHDN and CDR2 FVKESK. The V end lost 8 bases, the J end lost 3 bases, and 16 bases lay between the germline ends. The CDR3 region is CASGEGVPDTEAFF. CDR3 sequence (DNA): TGTGCCAGCGGGGAGGGAGTCCCAGACACTGAAGCTTTCTTT.

In this sample, this clone turned up a few times. The chain employs TRBV29-1 and TRBJ1-1; TRBD1 aligns across 8 bases. The CDR3 is 15 residues long. Trimming cost V 8 bases and J 5 bases; bases outside gene matches: 16. Germline CDR1 reads SQVTM; CDR2 reads ANQGSEA. CDR3 loop: CSHRISAGGATEAFF. CDR3 nucleotide sequence: TGCAGCCACCGGATTTCAGCAGGGGGCGCAACTGAAGCTTTCTTT.

CDR3 DNA: TGCGCCAGCAGCTTAGATTCCGGGGGGACTGAAGCTTTCTTT. Its protein is CASSLDSGGTEAFF. V is TRBV5-1 and J is TRBJ1-1, with D possibly matching TRBD1 (5 bases). V was trimmed by 2 bases and J by 5 bases, leaving 13 bases between them. Germline CDR1 and CDR2: SGHRS and YFSETQ. This CDR3 spans 14 amino acids.

The chain links TRBV19 to TRBJ1-6; tentative D call: TRBD1 (6 bases). With 0 bases removed from V and 5 bases from J, the gap between germline ends came to 11 bases. This CDR3 contains 16 residues. Germline V lookup: CDR1 LNHDA, CDR2 SQIVND (reference sequence). This chain's CDR3 is CASSIDARGHNSPLHF. CDR3 DNA sequence: TGTGCCAGTAGTATAGATGCCAGGGGCCATAATTCACCCCTCCACTTT. Complete variable domain (other parts from reference TRBV19 and TRBJ1-6): DGGITQSPKYLFRKEGQNVTLSCEQNLNHDAMYWYRQDPGQGLRLIYYSQIVNDFQKGDIAEGYSVSREKKESFPLTVTSAQKNPTAFYLCASSIDARGHNSPLHFGNGTRLTVT.

The V and J genes are TRBV5-1 and TRBJ2-1; 11 nucleotides agree with TRBD2. Germline V gene data show CDR1 as SGHRS and CDR2 as YFSETQ. Trimming cost V 0 bases and J 1 base; bases outside gene matches: 6. The CDR3 length is 18 residues. CDR3 DNA: TGCGCCAGCAGCTTGGCCTGGGTAGCGGGAGGGTCCTACAATGAGCAGTTCTTC. Protein product: CASSLAWVAGGSYNEQFF.

J is TRBJ1-5 and V is TRBV15; maybe TRBD1 (6 bases). Germline assignment: CDR1 LNHNV and CDR2 YYDKDF (reference sequence). Trimming cost V 5 bases and J 4 bases, with 9 bases left between them. The CDR3 contains 13 residues. The CDR3: CATSEGQNQPQHF. CDR3 sequence (DNA): TGTGCCACCAGCGAAGGACAGAATCAGCCCCAGCATTTT. The full variable domain, with the rest looked up from reference TRBV15 and TRBJ1-5, is DAMVIQNPRYQVTQFGKPVTLSCSQTLNHNVMYWYQQKSSQAPKLLFHYYDKDFNNEADTPDNFQSRRPNTSFCFLDIRSPGLGDTAMYLCATSEGQNQPQHFGDGTRLSIL.

This chain connects TRBV19 to TRBJ1-1; 7 bases are a match to TRBD1. V was clipped by 9 bases and J by 4 bases; unmatched bases: 5. The CDR3 runs to 12 residues. The V gene's germline CDR1 is LNHDA and CDR2 SQIVND (reference sequence). The CDR3 region has the DNA TGTGCCAGCCAAGGGGGCGCCACTGAAGCTTTCTTT. Protein: CASQGGATEAFF. The full variable domain, with the rest looked up from reference TRBV19 and TRBJ1-1, is DGGITQSPKYLFRKEGQNVTLSCEQNLNHDAMYWYRQDPGQGLRLIYYSQIVNDFQKGDIAEGYSVSREKKESFPLTVTSAQKNPTAFYLCASQGGATEAFFGQGTRLTVV.

This chain joins TRBV15 and TRBJ2-5; the match to TRBD1 covers 9 bases. Germline V lookup: CDR1 LNHNV, CDR2 YYDKDF (reference sequence). The CDR3 spans 15 residues. V gave up 5 bases and J gave up 4 bases; unmatched junction bases: 8. CDR3 region: CATSRTKQGAETQYF. DNA for the CDR3: TGTGCCACCAGCCGAACAAAACAGGGGGCAGAGACCCAGTACTTC.